The source of this TCR beta chain is a study of tumor-infiltrating lymphocytes in glioblastoma multiforme. TCRB libraries came from RNA via three nested multiplex PCR rounds. TCRdb passed the multiplex PCR reads through MiXCR, listing each CDR3 protein once. This table holds 8,000 to 10,000 distinct CDR3 sequences, less than 75% found once. Concerning this clonotype itself: Its antigen remains unknown. Germline is not matched at one junction end, which may reflect a read error.

Study-wide findings and caveats: TCR plus mutation findings rest on a single glioblastoma patient.

The sample was brain tumor tissue. The receptor's source is a male donor with glioblastoma.

The CDR3 nucleotides read TGTGCCAGCAGTTACTCGCAGGCCGCACGCGAAGCTTCCTTT. It is translated as CASSYSQAAREASF. The V gene is TRBV6-5, the J gene TRBJ1-1; D is unclear. The germline CDR1 and CDR2 sequences are MNHEY and SVGAGI. The length of the CDR3 is 14 residues.